Listed below are T cell receptor beta chains from one sample, sequenced in a study of human T cells and chemical hapten exposure. TCRdb analysed the 5' RACE reads with MiXCR anew, one entry per CDR3 protein. The sample shows over 95,000 distinct CDR3 sequences, approximately 20% of them seen only once. The receptors were gathered from a human donor in good health. Both conserved end residues are part of each CDR3. A D gene is named only where the DNA matches it firmly. Only part of the rows carry a size: once, few, many, or a class if the clone is expanded.

. | TRBJ1-6 | many | 14 | TRBV20-1 | TGCAGTGCAGCCCGACAGGCCAACAATTCACCCCTCCACTTT | CSAARQANNSPLHF
TRBD1 | TRBJ2-7 | . | 15 | TRBV28 | TGTGCCAGCAGTGGATCCGGGACAGGGATCTACGAGCAGTACTTC | CASSGSGTGIYEQYF
TRBD2 | TRBJ2-7 | . | 20 | TRBV7-8 | TGTGCCAGCAGCTTAGGGGGACTAGCGGCCCAACCCCTAAGGGTGTACGAGCAGTACTTC | CASSLGGLAAQPLRVYEQYF
. | TRBJ1-4 | few | 13 | TRBV4-2 | TGTGCCAGCAGCCAAGATCGGGGTCAGGAACTGTTTTTT | CASSQDRGQELFF
TRBD2 | TRBJ2-7 | . | 17 | TRBV20-1 | TGCAGTGCCCAAGACTCCCTGGGAGTAGCGGGAGAGTACGAGCAGTACTTC | CSAQDSLGVAGEYEQYF
. | TRBJ1-4 | . | 13 | TRBV27 | TGTGCCAGCAGTTTATCGTGGGGAGAAAAACTGTTTTTT | CASSLSWGEKLFF
. | TRBJ2-7 | few | 12 | TRBV13 | TGTGCCAGCAGCTTAGAGTACCGCGAGCAGTACTTC | CASSLEYREQYF
TRBD2 | TRBJ2-7 | . | 18 | TRBV24-1 | TGTGCCACCAGTGATCCTACCCCGGGGGTAGCGGGAAGGTACGAGCAGTACTTC | CATSDPTPGVAGRYEQYF
TRBD2 | TRBJ2-3 | few | 14 | TRBV10-3 | TGTGCCATCAAAGATAGCGGGAGCCCAGATACGCAGTATTTT | CAIKDSGSPDTQYF
. | TRBJ1-5 | few | 12 | TRBV2 | TGTGCCAGCAGAAGCCTAGGGCAGCCCCAGCATTTT | CASRSLGQPQHF
. | TRBJ1-1 | . | 14 | TRBV30 | TGTGCCTGGAGCGTTAGGGGTGTGAACACTGAAGCTTTCTTT | CAWSVRGVNTEAFF
. | TRBJ2-1 | . | 17 | TRBV11-3 | TGTGCCAGCAGCTTAGGGCAGGGACCCAGCTCCTACAATGAGCAGTTCTTC | CASSLGQGPSSYNEQFF
. | TRBJ1-5 | . | 13 | TRBV12-3/TRBV12-4 | TGTGCCAGCAGTATGACAGGCAATCAGCCCCAGCATTTT | CASSMTGNQPQHF
TRBD1 | TRBJ2-2 | . | 13 | TRBV28 | TGTGCCAGCAGTCGTGGGACAGGGAGGGAGCTGTTTTTT | CASSRGTGRELFF
TRBD1 | TRBJ2-3 | few | 17 | TRBV6-1 | TGTGCCAGCAGTGCCCTCCCGGGACAGGGTAGCACAGATACGCAGTATTTT | CASSALPGQGSTDTQYF
. | TRBJ2-7 | . | 16 | TRBV19 | TGTGCCAGCCGACCTTGGGGAGCGGGCCTCTCCTACGAGCAGTACTTC | CASRPWGAGLSYEQYF
. | TRBJ2-4 | . | 12 | TRBV2 | TGTGCCAGCGCGGGAACCAAAAACATTCAGTACTTC | CASAGTKNIQYF
. | TRBJ2-7 | . | 17 | TRBV5-1 | TGCGCCAGCAGCACCGCGGACTACCCAAGCGCGGCGAACGGGCAGTACTTC | CASSTADYPSAANGQYF
. | TRBJ2-7 | . | 11 | TRBV28 | TGTGCCAGCAGTGTTTATTACGAGCAGTACTTC | CASSVYYEQYF
TRBD2 | TRBJ2-1 | once | 21 | TRBV28 | TGTGCCAGCAGTTGCCTCCTAATCCGGACTAGCGTTAATAGCTCCTACAATGAGCAGTTCTTC | CASSCLLIRTSVNSSYNEQFF
TRBD2 | TRBJ2-1 | . | 13 | TRBV28 | TGTGCCAGCCTTGGACTAGATAAGAATGAGCAGTTCTTC | CASLGLDKNEQFF
. | TRBJ2-3 | . | 13 | TRBV12-5 | TGTGCTAGTGTAGGGTCCTACACAGATACGCAGTATTTT | CASVGSYTDTQYF
. | TRBJ2-7 | . | 12 | TRBV28 | TGTGCCAGCAGCAAGGCGGGGTACGAGCAGTACTTC | CASSKAGYEQYF
. | TRBJ2-7 | . | 15 | TRBV13 | TGTGCCAGCAGCTTATACGGGGGTTCCCCCTACGAGCAGTACTTC | CASSLYGGSPYEQYF
. | TRBJ1-1 | few | 12 | TRBV19 | TGTGCCAGTGACCCTCACGGTGGTGAAGCTTTCTTT | CASDPHGGEAFF
. | TRBJ1-1 | few | 14 | TRBV3-1 | TGTGCCAGCAGCCAAGTCAGGGTAAGGGCTGAAGCTTTCTTT | CASSQVRVRAEAFF
. | TRBJ2-3 | few | 12 | TRBV5-6 | TGTGCCAGCAGCGTGGTCACAGATACGCAGTATTTT | CASSVVTDTQYF
. | TRBJ2-6 | few | 15 | TRBV2 | TGTGCCAGCAGCGCCATTACCTCTGGGGCCAACGTCCTGACTTTC | CASSAITSGANVLTF
. | TRBJ2-1 | . | 15 | TRBV9 | TGTGCCAGCAGCGTAGATGAGGGCAACTACAATGAGCAGTTCTTC | CASSVDEGNYNEQFF
. | TRBJ2-1 | . | 16 | TRBV5-1 | TGCGCCAGCAGCTTGGGGGAGCGTACCTCCTACAATGAGCAGTTCTTC | CASSLGERTSYNEQFF
. | TRBJ1-4 | . | 13 | TRBV30 | TGTGCCTGGAGTGGAGGTACGGTCGAAAAACTGTTTTTT | CAWSGGTVEKLFF
. | TRBJ2-1 | . | 17 | TRBV4-1 | TGCGCCAGCAGCCAAGACCGTGGGGCCAGCTCCTACAATGAGCAGTTCTTC | CASSQDRGASSYNEQFF
TRBD1 | TRBJ1-4 | . | 15 | TRBV5-1 | TGCGCCAGCAGAACCGAGGACAGGGCTAATGAAAAACTGTTTTTT | CASRTEDRANEKLFF
. | TRBJ2-5 | . | 16 | TRBV28 | TGTGCCAGCAGTTCGGCTAGTGAAGACAAGGTTGGGACCCAGTACTTC | CASSSASEDKVGTQYF
. | TRBJ1-1 | few | 13 | TRBV11-2 | TGTGCCTGGAGGAGTTTCCAGAACACTGAAGCTTTCTTT | CAWRSFQNTEAFF
TRBD1 | TRBJ2-7 | . | 17 | TRBV10-1 | TGCGCCAGCAGTGATCCCGGGTATCGGGACAGGGAGGACGAGCAGTACTTC | CASSDPGYRDREDEQYF
TRBD1 | TRBJ1-2 | . | 15 | TRBV6-5 | TGTGCCAGCAGGACTACAGGGGGCGATAACTATGGCTACACCTTC | CASRTTGGDNYGYTF
. | TRBJ1-2 | few | 14 | TRBV7-6 | TGTGCCAGCAGCTCGATGAGGGGGTCTGCTGGCTACACCTTC | CASSSMRGSAGYTF
TRBD2 | TRBJ2-3 | . | 17 | TRBV5-4 | TGTGCCAGCAGCTTGGCGAGACTAGCGGGAGGGCCATATACGCAGTATTTT | CASSLARLAGGPYTQYF
. | TRBJ2-1 | few | 15 | TRBV20-1 | TGCAGTGCTAACTTACCGGGACTGGGCTTGGATGAGCAGTTCTTC | CSANLPGLGLDEQFF
. | TRBJ2-1 | few | 12 | TRBV18 | TGTGCCAGCTCTCGGACTTCGGGTGAGCAGTTCTTC | CASSRTSGEQFF